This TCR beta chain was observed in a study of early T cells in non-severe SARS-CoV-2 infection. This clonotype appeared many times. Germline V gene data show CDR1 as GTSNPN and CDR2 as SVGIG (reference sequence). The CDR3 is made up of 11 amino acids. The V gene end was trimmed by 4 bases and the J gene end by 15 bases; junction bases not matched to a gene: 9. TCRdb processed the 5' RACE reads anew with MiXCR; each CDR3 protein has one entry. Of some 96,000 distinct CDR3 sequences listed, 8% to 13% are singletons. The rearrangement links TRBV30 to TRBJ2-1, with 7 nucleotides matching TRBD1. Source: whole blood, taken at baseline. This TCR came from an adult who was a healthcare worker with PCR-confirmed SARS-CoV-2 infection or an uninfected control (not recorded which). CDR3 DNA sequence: TGTGCCTGGACCAGGGGGACCAGGGCGTTCTTC. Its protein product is CAWTRGTRAFF.